This paragraph covers one TCR beta chain sequence. The antigen remains undetermined. V dropped 1 base and J dropped 3; count of bases not matched to a gene: 2. The germline V gene has CDR1 GTSNPN and CDR2 SVGIG (reference sequence). The CDR3 runs to 13 residues. This record comes from a study of cytomegalovirus exposure and HLA in healthy donors. Study-level information: The 120 validation repertoires, a later analysis reported, used the same platform as the approximately 700 first-cohort repertoires.

Sequencing used immunoSEQ multiplex PCR; TCRdb keeps in-frame clones, though not all of them. The data contain 60,000 or so clones, more than 90% of them singletons. Study-level points and caveats: Listed as cytomegalovirus-associated were roughly 180 TCR beta chains. The tendency of first-cohort TCR clusters to co-occur in the 120 or so validation repertoires was the finding of a later analysis. Accounts indicate the classifier identified cytomegalovirus status with strong specificity and sensitivity.

What was sequenced was PBMCs. The gene calls are TRBV30 and TRBJ2-7; 8 nucleotides align to TRBD2. This TCR derives from a man younger than 35 in good health and CMV-seronegative. The CDR3 DNA is TGTGCCTGGAGTGCAAGCGGGAGCTACGAGCAGTACTTC. It translates to CAWSASGSYEQYF.